These T cell receptor beta chains were read from a single sample in a study of shared clonotypes between healthy human individuals. The method was immunoSEQ multiplex PCR; TCRdb's version includes in-frame clones alone and lacks a portion of them. In the table there are about 2.1 million clones, 90% to 95% of which are singletons. Material for sequencing was naive CD8+ T cells from PBMCs. These TCRs come from a man aged 18 to 29 in good health. Some clones in this sample may be carry-over from other donors' samples. The CDR3 runs from the conserved cysteine through the conserved F or W. A D gene is named only where the DNA matches it firmly. Only part of the rows carry a size: once, few, many, or a class if the clone is expanded.

d_call j_call clone_size v_call cdr3_aa
NA TRBJ1-1 few TRBV2 CAPRGGTEAFF
NA TRBJ1-2 NA TRBV11-2 CASSPIDRIRGSYGYTF
TRBD2 TRBJ2-2 NA TRBV27 CASSSGLAGGGELFF
NA TRBJ2-1 NA TRBV5-6 CASSQWNEQFF
NA TRBJ2-5 NA TRBV5-4 CASSYSLRETQYF
NA TRBJ1-1 NA TRBV2 CASDGPPLLKEAFF
NA TRBJ2-3 NA TRBV27 CASASGVDTQYF
TRBD2 TRBJ2-1 NA TRBV15 CATSPVLAGGGNEQFF
NA TRBJ2-1 NA TRBV2 CASSDQPPSYNEQFF
NA TRBJ1-5 NA TRBV7-8 CASSDSPWGRYSNQPQHF
NA TRBJ2-2 NA TRBV4-2 CASSQERERAHLPYGELFF
TRBD2 TRBJ2-5 NA TRBV2 CASLDRTSGSLETQYF
NA TRBJ1-2 NA TRBV28 CASSPLSAGTYGYTF
TRBD1 TRBJ1-1 NA TRBV28 CASSLSLVGQGACAFF
NA TRBJ2-1 NA TRBV11-2 CASSLGAKIEQFF
NA TRBJ2-7 NA TRBV27 CASREGEGLYEQYF
NA NA once TRBV29-1 CSVWKPQWDEQYF
TRBD2 TRBJ2-7 NA TRBV4-3 CASSPGTTGYEQYF
NA TRBJ2-5 NA TRBV27 CASSLTGGGEEETQYF
NA TRBJ1-1 NA TRBV28 CASSFYRVRMNTEAFF
NA TRBJ1-3 NA TRBV10-2 CASSEVGDSLSGNTIYF
NA TRBJ2-7 NA TRBV5-1 CASTFSRTIYEQYF
NA TRBJ2-5 NA TRBV6-5 CASSHRVDLQETQYF
NA TRBJ2-1 once TRBV7-2 CASSPGGQVEQFF
NA TRBJ1-1 NA TRBV5-4 CASSQERGPTEAFF
NA TRBJ2-6 NA TRBV11-2 CASSLFEGSGANVLTF
TRBD1 TRBJ1-4 NA TRBV7-9 CASSNRGATNEKLFF
TRBD2 TRBJ2-4 NA TRBV25-1 CASSESLRGENIQYF
TRBD1 TRBJ2-3 few TRBV4-3 CASSSLGTGETQYF
NA TRBJ1-2 NA TRBV28 CASSLGLETDYGYTF
TRBD1 TRBJ2-7 NA TRBV28 CASRPTGSHEQYF
NA TRBJ2-7 NA TRBV2 CASSGLARPYEQYF
TRBD2 TRBJ2-1 NA TRBV5-4 CASSLVLGGDPGNEQFF
NA TRBJ2-1 NA TRBV25-1 CASSEWETASGYNEQFF
TRBD2 TRBJ2-7 NA TRBV7-2 CASSPSRLAGEQYF
NA TRBJ2-7 NA TRBV9 CASSVKHTLAGTHEQYF
NA TRBJ1-1 NA TRBV28 CASRSYVNTEAFF
TRBD1 TRBJ1-2 NA TRBV9 CASSVAKGTGDGYTF
NA TRBJ2-5 NA TRBV7-6 CASSPIARAMETQYF
NA TRBJ2-7 NA TRBV19 CASSIRIGGFDEQYF
NA TRBJ2-1 NA TRBV10-1 CATSSGNEQFF
TRBD2 TRBJ2-1 NA TRBV10-2 CASSETSGKLEQFF
TRBD2 TRBJ2-7 few TRBV10-3 CAISGTSGRSEQYF
NA TRBJ1-5 NA TRBV28 CASSPGRASNQPQHF
NA TRBJ2-1 NA TRBV28 CASTSATGDRTNEQFF
NA TRBJ1-4 NA TRBV9 CASSEGRGEKLFF
NA TRBJ2-1 NA TRBV7-6 CASSPGVSARDEQFF
TRBD1 TRBJ1-5 NA TRBV2 CASETGAGNQPQHF
TRBD2 TRBJ2-1 NA TRBV28 CASSLFVREGVINEQFF
NA TRBJ2-3 NA TRBV6-5 CASSYIGNTDTQYF